These T cell receptor beta chains were read from a single sample in a study of T cell responses to AZD1222 COVID-19 vaccine. Data came from immunoSEQ multiplex PCR; TCRdb stores just in-frame clones and leaves some out. Of about 140,000 clones in the sample, around 90% were seen once. The specimen was peripheral blood, collected 28 days after the second AZD1222 dose. Source of these receptors: an adult who received the AZD1222 COVID-19 vaccine. The CDR3 runs from the conserved cysteine through the conserved F or W. D genes are given only for firm matches. Expanded clones are given a class, and other clones once, few, many or no size at all.

v_call,clone_size,j_call,d_call,cdr3_nt,cdr3_aa
TRBV3-1/TRBV3-2,NA,TRBJ1-5,NA,TGTGCCAGCAGCCAAAGTGGGGCCAATCAGCCCCAGCATTTT,CASSQSGANQPQHF
TRBV5-1,few,TRBJ2-1,TRBD2,TGCGCCAGCAGCTGGACTAGCGGGAGGGCCGGATTCAATGAGCAGTTCTTC,CASSWTSGRAGFNEQFF
TRBV4-1,NA,TRBJ2-2,NA,TGCGCCAGCAGCCCTCAAAAGGGACAAAGGAACACCGGGGAGCTGTTTTTT,CASSPQKGQRNTGELFF
TRBV2,NA,TRBJ1-5,TRBD1,TGTGCCAGCTCGGGACAGGGTAATGATCAGCCCCAGCATTTT,CASSGQGNDQPQHF
TRBV7-2,NA,TRBJ2-3,TRBD2,TGTGCCAGCAGCTTAGGGGGGGGACCCGGGGATACGCAGTATTTT,CASSLGGGPGDTQYF
TRBV6-5,once,TRBJ1-4,NA,TGTGCCAGCAGTTACTGGGCGGGGGATGAAAAACTGTTTTTT,CASSYWAGDEKLFF
TRBV11-3,NA,TRBJ1-3,NA,TGTGCCAGCAGCAACGGGGACTCATCTTCTGGAAACACCATATATTTT,CASSNGDSSSGNTIYF
TRBV3-1/TRBV3-2,NA,TRBJ1-5,NA,TGTGCCAGCAGCCAAGGCCGGGGTGGTCAGCCCCAGCATTTT,CASSQGRGGQPQHF
TRBV28,NA,TRBJ2-4,NA,TGTGCCAGCAGTTGGAAGGCAGGGGGGGACATTCAGTACTTC,CASSWKAGGDIQYF
TRBV9,NA,TRBJ1-4,TRBD1,TGTGCCAGCAGCACAAGGGGGCAGGGTGGTGAAAAACTGTTTTTT,CASSTRGQGGEKLFF
TRBV5-5,NA,TRBJ2-1,NA,TGTGCCAGCAGCTCCCTCGATGGGGGCAATGAGCAGTTCTTC,CASSSLDGGNEQFF
TRBV6-1,NA,TRBJ1-2,NA,TGTGCCAGCAGTGACGAAAAGAGGGTCGAGGGCTATGGCTACACCTTC,CASSDEKRVEGYGYTF
TRBV6-2/TRBV6-3,NA,TRBJ1-4,NA,TGTGCCAGCAGTTTCCTCCTTCGGTTACAGGGAAATGAAAAACTGTTTTTT,CASSFLLRLQGNEKLFF
TRBV6-1,NA,TRBJ1-6,NA,TGTGCCAGCAGTGAACAGGGTTCACCCCTCCACTTT,CASSEQGSPLHF
TRBV7-9,NA,TRBJ2-7,NA,TGTGCCAGCAGCTCAAGCTCCTACGAGCAGTACTTC,CASSSSSYEQYF
TRBV2,NA,TRBJ2-1,TRBD2,TGTGCCAGCAGTGAAACCTCCGGGACTAGCGGTGAGCAGTTCTTC,CASSETSGTSGEQFF
TRBV28,few,TRBJ1-6,TRBD1,TGTGCCAGCAGTTTATTTTCAGGGGGGTTCAATTCACCCCTCCACTTT,CASSLFSGGFNSPLHF
TRBV6-5,NA,TRBJ2-5,NA,TGTGCCAGCAGTTACCAAGGATCAAGGGTAGAGACCCAGTACTTC,CASSYQGSRVETQYF
TRBV30,NA,TRBJ1-5,NA,TGTGCCTGGAGTGTAGGGTTGGGGGACCAGCCCCAGCATTTT,CAWSVGLGDQPQHF
TRBV19,NA,TRBJ1-5,NA,TGTGCCAGTAGAAAGGTCGGGCCCTACAATCAGCCCCAGCATTTT,CASRKVGPYNQPQHF
TRBV27,NA,TRBJ2-3,TRBD2,TGTGCCAGCAGTTCAGAGAGCGGGGGAGTCGCAGATACGCAGTATTTT,CASSSESGGVADTQYF
TRBV11-2,few,TRBJ1-6,NA,TGTGCCAGCAGCCTAGACCCTATCGCACCCCTCCACTTT,CASSLDPIAPLHF
TRBV11-1,NA,TRBJ1-2,NA,TGTGCCAGCAGCTCTCACGCCCGGCCAGGGTATGGCTACACCTTC,CASSSHARPGYGYTF
TRBV27,NA,TRBJ2-7,NA,TGTGCCAGCAGTTTCCAGGGGACAAACCACTACGAGCAGTACTTC,CASSFQGTNHYEQYF
TRBV28,NA,TRBJ1-1,TRBD1,TGTGCCAGCAGCTTGGGGACAGGGGGCTTCCAAATCCGGAACACTGAAGCTTTCTTT,CASSLGTGGFQIRNTEAFF
TRBV10-3,NA,TRBJ1-2,TRBD1,TGTGCCATCAGTGGGGGGGACAGAATCTATGGCTACACCTTC,CAISGGDRIYGYTF
TRBV5-6,NA,TRBJ2-5,NA,TGTGCCAGCAGCTTGCCTGGGACCGGGACCGGAACCCAGTACTTC,CASSLPGTGTGTQYF
TRBV5-1,NA,TRBJ1-1,TRBD1,TGCGCCAGCAGCTTGTCGGGACAGGTGGGAGGTTACACTGAAGCTTTCTTT,CASSLSGQVGGYTEAFF
TRBV29-1,NA,TRBJ1-1,NA,TGCAGCGCTAGGACAGTAAACACTGAAGCTTTCTTT,CSARTVNTEAFF
TRBV4-3,NA,TRBJ2-5,NA,TGCGCCAGCAGCCAAGGTTTTAAAGAAGAGACCCAGTACTTC,CASSQGFKEETQYF
TRBV7-9,NA,TRBJ1-4,NA,TGTGCCAGCAGCTCAGGGAACAGTGGCAATGAAAAACTGTTTTTT,CASSSGNSGNEKLFF
TRBV14,NA,TRBJ2-2,NA,TGTGCCAGCAGCCAATCCGTCACCGGGGAGCTGTTTTTT,CASSQSVTGELFF
TRBV7-6,few,TRBJ1-4,NA,TGTGCCAGCAGCTTAGATGGGGTAACTAATGAAAAACTGTTTTTT,CASSLDGVTNEKLFF
TRBV4-2,NA,TRBJ1-1,NA,TGTGCCAGCAGCCTCAGGAGGAACACTGAAGCTTTCTTT,CASSLRRNTEAFF
TRBV10-3,NA,TRBJ2-1,TRBD2,TGTGCCATCAGAGCTGGGGTAGCGGGGCTGAATGAGCAGTTCTTC,CAIRAGVAGLNEQFF
TRBV30,NA,TRBJ1-4,NA,TGTGCCTGGAGTGAAAACGGAGGTGAAAAACTGTTTTTT,CAWSENGGEKLFF
TRBV21-1,NA,TRBJ1-4,NA,TGTGCCAGCAGCAAAGTAAAAAAGGGGCGAGGTGAAAAACTGTTTTTT,CASSKVKKGRGEKLFF
TRBV3-1/TRBV3-2,once,TRBJ2-3,TRBD1,TGTGCCAGCAGTCGGGACAGGTTCACAGATACGCAGTATTTT,CASSRDRFTDTQYF
TRBV10-3,NA,TRBJ1-5,TRBD1,TGTGCCATCAGTGGTACCGGGACAGACAATCAGCCCCAGCATTTT,CAISGTGTDNQPQHF
TRBV4-1,NA,TRBJ2-2,TRBD1,TGCGCCAGCAGCCAAGGGACAGGGGACACCGGGGAGCTGTTTTTT,CASSQGTGDTGELFF
TRBV6-5,NA,TRBJ1-5,NA,TGTGCCAGCAGTAGCCGGGACGGTAATCAGCCCCAGCATTTT,CASSSRDGNQPQHF
TRBV29-1,NA,TRBJ1-5,NA,TGCAGCGTTGAGGAGTATAGCAATCAGCCCCAGCATTTT,CSVEEYSNQPQHF
TRBV5-1,NA,TRBJ1-5,TRBD1,TGCGCCAGCAGCTTGAGTGGACAGGGGATGCAGCCCCAGCATTTT,CASSLSGQGMQPQHF
TRBV4-2,NA,TRBJ2-7,TRBD2,TGTGCCAGCACGGGAGGTTACGAGCAGTACTTC,CASTGGYEQYF
TRBV27,NA,TRBJ1-2,TRBD1,TGTGCCAGCAGTAACGGACAGGGCCCCAACTATGGCTACACCTTC,CASSNGQGPNYGYTF
TRBV19,NA,TRBJ2-7,NA,TGTGCCAGTAGTACCTCCTTGGGTCCCTACGAGCAGTACTTC,CASSTSLGPYEQYF
TRBV7-8,NA,TRBJ2-3,NA,TGTGCCAGCAGCTTATTGTCATTAGTCGTAGCAGATACGCAGTATTTT,CASSLLSLVVADTQYF
TRBV6-6,NA,TRBJ2-1,NA,TGTGCCAGCAGTTACCTAGGCCAGACTTACAATGAGCAGTTCTTC,CASSYLGQTYNEQFF
TRBV29-1,NA,TRBJ1-1,TRBD1,TGCAGCGTTGGACAGGGAGTGAACACTGAAGCTTTCTTT,CSVGQGVNTEAFF
TRBV7-8,NA,TRBJ1-1,NA,TGTGCCAGCAGCTTAGAGCGCCGAACTCATGAAGCTTTCTTT,CASSLERRTHEAFF
TRBV5-1,NA,TRBJ1-1,NA,TGCGCCAGCAGCTTGGAGCATCTGAACACTGAAGCTTTCTTT,CASSLEHLNTEAFF
TRBV5-1,NA,TRBJ1-1,NA,TGCGCCAGCAGCTTGCAGGGTCCCCAAACTGAAGCTTTCTTT,CASSLQGPQTEAFF
TRBV18,NA,TRBJ1-6,NA,TGTGCCAGCTCACCTCGCCAGGGGTCGAATTCACCCCTCCACTTT,CASSPRQGSNSPLHF
TRBV7-9,NA,TRBJ2-1,TRBD2,TGTGCCAGCAGCTCTATTTCACCGGGACTAGGACCGGTTTATGAGCAGTTCTTC,CASSSISPGLGPVYEQFF
TRBV28,NA,TRBJ1-2,NA,TGTGCCAGCAGCTTACGAGGCACCTATGGCTACACCTTC,CASSLRGTYGYTF
TRBV7-2,NA,TRBJ1-5,NA,TGTGCCAGCAGCACACAGGGAGGTAGCAATCAGCCCCAGCATTTT,CASSTQGGSNQPQHF
TRBV6-2/TRBV6-3,NA,TRBJ1-2,TRBD1,TGTGCCAGCAGCCAGGGACAGGGGGCGTATGGCTACACCTTC,CASSQGQGAYGYTF
TRBV7-6,few,TRBJ2-7,TRBD1,TGTGCCAGCAGCTTATCGCAGGGGGCTTATGAGCAGTACTTC,CASSLSQGAYEQYF
TRBV29-1,NA,TRBJ1-1,NA,TGCAGCGCGAAGCAGAGGGATGGGCAGAACACTGAAGCTTTCTTT,CSAKQRDGQNTEAFF